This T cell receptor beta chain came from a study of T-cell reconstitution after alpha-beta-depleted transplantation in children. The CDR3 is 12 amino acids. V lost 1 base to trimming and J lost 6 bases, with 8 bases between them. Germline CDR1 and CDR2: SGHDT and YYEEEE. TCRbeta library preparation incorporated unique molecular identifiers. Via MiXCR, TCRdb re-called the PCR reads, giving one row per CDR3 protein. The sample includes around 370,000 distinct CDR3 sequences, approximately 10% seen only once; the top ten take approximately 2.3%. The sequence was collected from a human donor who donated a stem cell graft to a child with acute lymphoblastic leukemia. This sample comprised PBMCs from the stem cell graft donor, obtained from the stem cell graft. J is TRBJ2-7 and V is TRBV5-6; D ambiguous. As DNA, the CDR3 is TGTGCCAGCAGCTTGAGCCCTGGCGAGCAGTACTTC. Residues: CASSLSPGEQYF.